The 6 T cell receptor beta chains below come from one sample, sequenced in a study of CD8 T cells in ankylosing spondylitis. One entry per CDR3 protein, called by TCRdb with MiXCR from the 5' RACE reads. This table has 200,000 to 250,000 distinct CDR3 sequences, roughly 24% appearing once. Sequenced: blood, either unsorted or a sorted T cell fraction (not recorded which). The receptors derive from a male donor with ankylosing spondylitis or in good health (not recorded which).

The V gene is TRBV12-5, the J gene TRBJ2-5; the D gene is possibly TRBD2 (5 bases). The CDR3 sequence is 13 residues long. CDR1 LGHNT and CDR2 FRNRAP come from the germline V gene. Trimming pared 8 bases from V and 3 bases from J, leaving 13 bases between. CDR3 in DNA: TGTGCTAGTTTGCCGGACTGGAAAGAGACCCAGTACTTC. It codes for CASLPDWKETQYF.

The chain is built from TRBV5-5 and TRBJ2-7; 8 nucleotides match TRBD2. This CDR3 has 17 residues. J was trimmed by 0 bases and V by 3 bases; bases with no gene match: 11. The germline V gene encodes CDR1 SGHKS and CDR2 YYEKEE (reference sequence). The CDR3 protein is CASSWGTRPLSSYEQYF. For the CDR3, the DNA is TGTGCCAGCAGCTGGGGGACTAGACCGTTAAGCTCCTACGAGCAGTACTTC.

This clonotype was seen more than once but under ten times. The chain couples TRBV7-2 to TRBJ2-3; perhaps TRBD2 as D (6 bases). V was shortened by 5 bases and J by 0 bases, with 15 bases between the two germline ends. The V gene's germline CDR1 is SGHTA and CDR2 FQGNSA. CDR3 length equals 16 residues. The CDR3 spells CASSRLPSASTDTQYF. In DNA form, the CDR3 reads TGTGCCAGCAGCCGCCTCCCTAGCGCAAGCACAGATACGCAGTATTTT.

This clonotype turned up a few times. The rearrangement joins TRBV3-1 to TRBJ2-7; D remains ambiguous. CDR1 LGHDT and CDR2 YNNKEL come from the germline V gene (reference sequence). The CDR3 contains 13 residues. V lost 3 bases and J lost 6, with 12 bases in between. The CDR3 region is CASSQVNKGEQYF. CDR3 in DNA: TGTGCCAGCAGCCAGGTTAACAAGGGCGAGCAGTACTTC.

This clonotype was observed a single time. The J gene is TRBJ2-1, the V gene TRBV10-3; D remains ambiguous. This CDR3 spans 14 amino acids. The ends were cut back, 4 bases at V and 8 bases at J, with 15 bases in the middle. The germline gives CDR1 ENHRY, CDR2 SYGVKD. The CDR3: CAISATLSDDEQFF. Here the CDR3 DNA reads TGTGCCATCAGTGCTACCTTGAGCGATGATGAGCAGTTCTTC.

This clonotype appeared once. A much more abundant neighbour one base away suggests this may be a read error. The chain has TRBV5-1 and TRBJ1-1; no definite D call. Trimming removed 2 bases from V and 8 bases from J, with 13 bases in between. Germline V CDR1 and CDR2: SGHRS, YFSETQ. The CDR3 has 13 amino acids. The CDR3 spells CASSFVDSDEAFF. Written as DNA, the CDR3 is TGCGCCAGCAGCTTTGTGGACTCGGACGAAGCTTTCTTT. Supplemented by reference TRBV5-1 and TRBJ1-1, the full variable domain reads KAGVTQTPRYLIKTRGQQVTLSCSPISGHRSVSWYQQTPGQGLQFLFEYFSETQRNKGNFPGRFSGRQFSNSRSEMNVSTLELGDSALYLCASSFVDSDEAFFGQGTRLTVV.